This T cell receptor beta chain is drawn from a study of T cell repertoires in ileal Crohn's disease. The CDR3 loop spans 17 amino acids. V lost 4 bases, J lost 0 bases, and 19 bases lay in between. CDR1 is SNHLY, CDR2 FYNNEI, per germline. Study findings and constraints: Mucosal expansions were suggested to be mainly CD8 T cells.

Included were adult ileal or ileocolonic Crohn's patients indicated for ileocolonic resection. TCRdb's table, derived via immunoSEQ multiplex PCR, lists solely in-frame clones and lacks some. Here the sample spans approximately 4,500 clones, just under 75% being singletons. A word on this clone: The antigen is not known.

This sequence originates from an adult with Crohn's disease. V and J are TRBV2 and TRBJ2-7; no definite D call. The sequencing input was ileal tissue. The CDR3 nucleotides read TGTGCCAGCAGTGTCCAAGTTTCAGCGAGGAGCTCCTACGAGCAGTACTTC. Translating gives CASSVQVSARSSYEQYF.